This TCR beta chain was documented in a study of T cell responses to AZD1222 COVID-19 vaccine. The study, taken as a whole, reports: Seropositive AZD1222 recipients at baseline numbered only five or six. The donors showed a predominance of white British ancestry and of females, with possible underestimation of clonal diversity.

Note on this clone: The antigen remains undetermined.

Trimming took 3 bases from V and 3 from J, leaving 12 bases between them. Germline V gives CDR1 MNHEY, CDR2 SVGAGI. This CDR3 is 15 amino acids long. Clones were sequenced by immunoSEQ multiplex PCR, and TCRdb holds only the in-frame ones, with some missing. The data hold approximately 150,000 clones, with around 90% observed a single time. The chain links TRBV6-5 to TRBJ1-3, with no clear D. This clonotype was obtained from an adult who received the AZD1222 COVID-19 vaccine. This sample comprised peripheral blood, obtained 28 days after the second AZD1222 dose. The CDR3 loop is CASSYSTTHGNTIYF. The CDR3 DNA reads TGTGCCAGCAGTTATAGCACGACACATGGAAACACCATATATTTT.